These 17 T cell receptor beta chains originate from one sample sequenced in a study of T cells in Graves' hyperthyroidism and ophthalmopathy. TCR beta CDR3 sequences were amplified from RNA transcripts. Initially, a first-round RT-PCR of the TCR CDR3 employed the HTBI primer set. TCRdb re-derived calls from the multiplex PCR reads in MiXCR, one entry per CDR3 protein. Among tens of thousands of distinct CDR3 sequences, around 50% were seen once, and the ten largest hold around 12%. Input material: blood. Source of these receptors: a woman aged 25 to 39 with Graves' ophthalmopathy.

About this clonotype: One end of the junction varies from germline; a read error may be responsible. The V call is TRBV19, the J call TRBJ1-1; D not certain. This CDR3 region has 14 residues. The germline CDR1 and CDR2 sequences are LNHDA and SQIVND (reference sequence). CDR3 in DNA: TGTGCCACGGGCCGCAGCTTGAGTGACACTGAAGCTCTCTTT. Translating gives CATGRSLSDTEALF.

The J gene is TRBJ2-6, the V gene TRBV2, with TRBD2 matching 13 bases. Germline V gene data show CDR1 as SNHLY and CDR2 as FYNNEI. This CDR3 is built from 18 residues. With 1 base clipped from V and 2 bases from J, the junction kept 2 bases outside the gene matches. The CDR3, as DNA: TGTGCCAGCAGTGAAGAGGGGACTAGCGGGACTGGGGCCAACGTCCTGACTTTC. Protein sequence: CASSEEGTSGTGANVLTF.

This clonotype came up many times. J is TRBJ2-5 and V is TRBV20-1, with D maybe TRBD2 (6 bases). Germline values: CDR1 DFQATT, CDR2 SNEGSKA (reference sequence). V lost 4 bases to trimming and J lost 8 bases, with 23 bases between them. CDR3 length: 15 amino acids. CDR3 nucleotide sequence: TGCAGTGCTAAAGCGGAGGGACCGGAGATAGGAACCCAGTACTTC. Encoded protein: CSAKAEGPEIGTQYF.

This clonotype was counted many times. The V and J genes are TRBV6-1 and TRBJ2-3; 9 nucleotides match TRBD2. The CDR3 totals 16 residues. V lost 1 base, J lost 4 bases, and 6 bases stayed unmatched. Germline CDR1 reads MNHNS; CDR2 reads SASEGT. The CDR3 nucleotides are TGTGCCAGCAGTGAAGATAGCGGGAGAGGGGCAGATACGCAGTATTTT. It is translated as CASSEDSGRGADTQYF.

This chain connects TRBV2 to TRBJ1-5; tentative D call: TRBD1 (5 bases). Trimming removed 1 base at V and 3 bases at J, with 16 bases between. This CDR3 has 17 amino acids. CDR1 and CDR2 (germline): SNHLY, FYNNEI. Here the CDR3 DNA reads TGTGCCAGCAGTGAAGTGCTTAGGGACCGGAACAATCAGCCCCAGCATTTT. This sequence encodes CASSEVLRDRNNQPQHF.

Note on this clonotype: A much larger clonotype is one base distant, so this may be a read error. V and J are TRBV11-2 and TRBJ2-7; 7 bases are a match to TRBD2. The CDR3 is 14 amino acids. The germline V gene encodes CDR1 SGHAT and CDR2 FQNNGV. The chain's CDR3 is CTSSLIGRSEEQYF. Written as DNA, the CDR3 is TGTACCAGCAGCTTAATCGGGAGGAGTGAGGAGCAGTACTTC.

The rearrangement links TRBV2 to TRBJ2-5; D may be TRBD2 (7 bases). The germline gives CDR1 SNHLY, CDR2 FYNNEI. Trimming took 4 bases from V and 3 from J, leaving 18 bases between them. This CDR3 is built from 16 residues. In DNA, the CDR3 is TGTGCCAGCAGTGCCCGACAGGCGGGAGTAGAAGAGACCCAGTACTTC. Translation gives CASSARQAGVEETQYF.

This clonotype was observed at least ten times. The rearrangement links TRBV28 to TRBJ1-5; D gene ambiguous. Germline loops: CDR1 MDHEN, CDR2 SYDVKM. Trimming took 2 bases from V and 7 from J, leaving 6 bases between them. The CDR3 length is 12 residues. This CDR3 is CASSLPGQPQHF. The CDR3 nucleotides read TGTGCCAGCAGTTTACCGGGACAGCCCCAGCATTTT.

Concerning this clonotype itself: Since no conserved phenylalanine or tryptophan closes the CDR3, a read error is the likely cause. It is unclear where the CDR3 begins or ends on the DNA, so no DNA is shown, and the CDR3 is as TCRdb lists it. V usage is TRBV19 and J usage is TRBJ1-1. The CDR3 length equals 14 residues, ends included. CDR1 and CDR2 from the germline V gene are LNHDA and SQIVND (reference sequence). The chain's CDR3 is CASKIGGTNTEALL.

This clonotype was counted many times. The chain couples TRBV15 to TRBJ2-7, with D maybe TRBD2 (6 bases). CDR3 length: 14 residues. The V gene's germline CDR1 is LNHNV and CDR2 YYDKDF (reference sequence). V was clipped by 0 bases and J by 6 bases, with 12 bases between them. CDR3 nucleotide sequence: TGTGCCACCAGCAGAGAGTCTCGGGACTCCGAGCAGTACTTC. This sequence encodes CATSRESRDSEQYF. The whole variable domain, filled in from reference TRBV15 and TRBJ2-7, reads DAMVIQNPRYQVTQFGKPVTLSCSQTLNHNVMYWYQQKSSQAPKLLFHYYDKDFNNEADTPDNFQSRRPNTSFCFLDIRSPGLGDTAMYLCATSRESRDSEQYFGPGTRLTVT.

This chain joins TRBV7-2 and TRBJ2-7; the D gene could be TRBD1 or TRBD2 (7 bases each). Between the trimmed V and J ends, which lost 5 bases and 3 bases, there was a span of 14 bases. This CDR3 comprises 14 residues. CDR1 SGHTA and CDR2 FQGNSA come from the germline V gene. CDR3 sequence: CASSPGGGIYEQYF. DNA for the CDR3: TGTGCCAGCAGCCCAGGGGGAGGGATCTACGAGCAGTACTTC.

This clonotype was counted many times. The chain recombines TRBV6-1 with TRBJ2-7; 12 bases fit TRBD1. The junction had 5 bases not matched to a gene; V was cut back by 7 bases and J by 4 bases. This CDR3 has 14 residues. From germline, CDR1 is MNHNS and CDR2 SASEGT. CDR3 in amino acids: CASTGQGAMYEQYF. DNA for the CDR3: TGTGCCAGCACGGGACAGGGGGCAATGTACGAGCAGTACTTC.

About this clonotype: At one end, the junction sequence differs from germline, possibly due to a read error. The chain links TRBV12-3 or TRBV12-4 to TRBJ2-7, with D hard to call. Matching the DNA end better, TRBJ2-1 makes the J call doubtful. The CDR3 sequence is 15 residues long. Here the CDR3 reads CASGFSGGTDNEQFF. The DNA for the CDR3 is TGTGCCAGCGGTTTCTCTGGCGGAACCGACAATGAGCAGTTCTTC.

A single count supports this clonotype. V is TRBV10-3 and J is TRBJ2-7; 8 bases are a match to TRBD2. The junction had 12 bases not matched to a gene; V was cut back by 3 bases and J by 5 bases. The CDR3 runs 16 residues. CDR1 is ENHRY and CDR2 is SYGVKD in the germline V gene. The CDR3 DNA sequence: TGTGCCATCAGTGATCCCACGGCGGGAGGCGGCAACGAGCAGTACTTC. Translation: CAISDPTAGGGNEQYF.

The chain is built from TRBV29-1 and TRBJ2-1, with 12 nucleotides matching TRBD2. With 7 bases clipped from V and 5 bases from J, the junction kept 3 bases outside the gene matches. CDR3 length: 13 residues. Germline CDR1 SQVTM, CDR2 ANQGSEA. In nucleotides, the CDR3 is TGCAGCGGGACTAGCGGGATGGACAATGAGCAGTTCTTC. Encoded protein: CSGTSGMDNEQFF.

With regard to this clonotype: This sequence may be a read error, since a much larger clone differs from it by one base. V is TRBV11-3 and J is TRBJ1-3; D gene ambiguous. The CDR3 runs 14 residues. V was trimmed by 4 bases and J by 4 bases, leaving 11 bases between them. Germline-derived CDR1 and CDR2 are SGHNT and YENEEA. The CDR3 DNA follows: TGTGCCAGCAGCTCTCGACGGGCCGGAAACACCATATATTTT. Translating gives CASSSRRAGNTIYF.

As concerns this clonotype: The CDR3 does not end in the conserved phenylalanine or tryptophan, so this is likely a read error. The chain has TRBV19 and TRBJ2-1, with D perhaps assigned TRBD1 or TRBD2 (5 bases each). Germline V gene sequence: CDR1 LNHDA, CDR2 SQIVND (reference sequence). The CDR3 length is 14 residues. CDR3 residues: CASTRESSYNKQFC. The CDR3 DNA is TGTGCCAGTACCAGGGAGAGCTCCTACAATAAGCAGTTCTGC.